This T cell receptor beta chain was documented in a study of T-cell memory formation after mild COVID-19. Study information: Clusters of TCRs were largely donor specific. Study-wide findings and caveats: Contracting clones localized mainly to CM and EM when CD4+ and mainly to EMRA when CD8+. A second wave expanding day 15 to 37 was CD4+-biased; contracting clones were balanced.

TCRdb reanalysed the 5' RACE reads using MiXCR and keeps one entry per CDR3 protein. The table has about 180,000 distinct CDR3 sequences, around 18% seen once; the top ten hold 3.9%. Germline trimming cut 5 bases from V and 9 bases from J; bases unmatched to any gene: 7. The CDR3 runs to 13 residues. The germline gives CDR1 SGHTA, CDR2 FQGNSA. In this sample, this clonotype turned up many times. Antigen: not known. This clonotype was obtained from a man between 18 and 29 years old who had mild COVID-19 (a few samples of this study predate the infection). Cell type and time point are not known. This sequence joins TRBV7-2 and TRBJ2-1, with 7 bases lining up with TRBD1. The sequenced material came from PBMCs or a T cell subset sorted from them (not recorded which). For the CDR3, the DNA is TGTGCCAGCAGCCGAGGACAGGTTGGTGAGCAGTTCTTC. Protein sequence: CASSRGQVGEQFF.